The TCR beta chain described here comes from a study of T-cell memory formation after mild COVID-19. Study conclusions and caveats: There was no confirmation that second-wave clones peaking on day 37 were SARS-CoV-2 specific. CD8+ contracting clones occupied EMRA, while CD4+ ones occupied mainly CM and EM. The finding that pre-infection memory included some responding clones suggested that cross-reactive memory joined. Clones contracting day 15 to 85 were balanced CD4/CD8; later expanders leaned CD4+.

Of note for this clonotype: The target antigen is unknown.

Using its own MiXCR run on the 5' RACE reads, TCRdb lists one record per CDR3 protein. The top ten hold approximately 20% of the sample, which has 300,000 to 400,000 distinct CDR3 sequences, approximately 15% seen once. Germline loops: CDR1 SGHTA, CDR2 FQGNSA. The CDR3 has 14 residues. Trimming took off 5 bases at V and 5 bases at J, with 15 bases between the two ends. The clonotype originates from a man aged 18 to 29 who had mild COVID-19 (a few samples of this study predate the infection). Cell type and time point are not known. The chain joins TRBV7-2 to TRBJ2-5; perhaps TRBD1 as D (5 bases). The sequencing input was PBMCs or a T cell subset sorted from them (not recorded which). This CDR3 reads CASSVGAVRETQYF. The CDR3 coding sequence is TGTGCCAGCAGCGTAGGGGCCGTCCGGGAGACCCAGTACTTC.